This TCR beta chain comes out of a study of T cells in Graves' hyperthyroidism and ophthalmopathy. Turning to the study itself: It was at initial diagnosis, before any treatment, that peripheral blood was collected.

Patients between 18 and 65 years old had hyperthyroidism, newly diagnosed and lasting under 2 months. Used for diagnoses were clinical symptoms, serum thyroxine and TRAb, thyroid ultrasound and orbital computed tomography. PBMCs stemmed from 10 ml fresh peripheral blood. RNA transcripts were the template for amplifying TCR beta CDR3 regions. The study used the HTBI primer set for a first-round RT-PCR of the TCR CDR3. One entry per CDR3 protein results from TCRdb running MiXCR on the multiplex PCR reads. The repertoire holds 650,000 to 750,000 distinct CDR3 sequences, less than 15% seen once, with about 10% in the top ten. Material: blood. The TCR was taken from a woman under 30 with Graves' hyperthyroidism.

The CDR3 region is CASSSDRGLPETQYF. CDR3 bases: TGCGCCAGCAGCTCGGACAGGGGGCTCCCAGAGACCCAGTACTTC. The rearrangement uses TRBV5-1 and TRBJ2-5; TRBD1 aligns across 11 bases. With V trimmed by 3 bases and J by 4 bases, 5 bases remained unmatched. Germline CDR1 is SGHRS and CDR2 is YFSETQ. The CDR3 is made up of 15 amino acids.